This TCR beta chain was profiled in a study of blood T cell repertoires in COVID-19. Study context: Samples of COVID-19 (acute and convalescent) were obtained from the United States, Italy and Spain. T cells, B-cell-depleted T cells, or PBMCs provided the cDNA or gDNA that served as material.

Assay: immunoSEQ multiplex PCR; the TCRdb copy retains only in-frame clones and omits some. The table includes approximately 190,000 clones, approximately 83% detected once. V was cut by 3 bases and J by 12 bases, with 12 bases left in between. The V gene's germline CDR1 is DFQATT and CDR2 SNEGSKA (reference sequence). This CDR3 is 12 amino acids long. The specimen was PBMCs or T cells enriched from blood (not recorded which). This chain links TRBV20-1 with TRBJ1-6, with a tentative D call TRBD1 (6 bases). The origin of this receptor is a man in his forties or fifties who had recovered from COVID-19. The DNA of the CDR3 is TGCAGTGCTAGTTACAGGGTTGGACCCCTCCACTTT. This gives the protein CSASYRVGPLHF.